This TCR beta chain stems from a study of tumor-infiltrating lymphocytes in primary liver carcinoma (dated by TCRdb to about 2017). A note on the overall study: The five patients, three men and two women aged 30 to 69 years, had hepatocellular carcinoma (four) or combined HCC and intrahepatic cholangiocarcinoma (one). Each sample produced roughly 3.65 to 7.5 million productive TCRbeta reads, and read depth showed no significant difference between tissue types. A total of roughly 35 specimens from 5 patients went through TCRbeta repertoire sequencing, namely 25 tumor regions, 5 adjacent noncancerous liver tissues and 5 peripheral blood samples. Repertoires from technical replicates were highly reproducible, with mean shared-clone rates approximately 0.9 and correlation coefficients above 0.98. Across five regions of each liver tumor, along with adjacent normal tissue and blood, the study brought together TCRbeta repertoire sequencing, expression microarrays and whole-exome sequencing. Tumors of the five patients were stage T1-T3 N0M0 with maximum diameters of roughly 4.2 to 11 cm. Agilent mRNA microarray profiling was performed on the approximately 25 tumor region samples to relate TCRbeta repertoire diversity to the local molecular phenotype.

The germline V gene gives CDR1 as LGHNA and CDR2 as YNFKEQ. CDR3 length: 15 amino acids, cysteine to phenylalanine. The sequence is cut down to CDR3 DNA, 45 bases in frame from base 1. Trimming at the junction amounts to 1 base on V and 5 bases on J, and the germline ends lie 15 bases apart. General study outcomes and caveats: Because only the TCR beta chain was sequenced and unpaired alpha chains were not captured, true repertoire diversity is likely underestimated. The study included only a few patients, and the authors note findings should be validated in a larger study. Compared with blood, tumors had a significantly larger share of the repertoire taken up by the top 250 clones (p = 0.039). Only about 7.5-25% of top clones were present in all five regions of a tumor, suggesting spatial heterogeneity of tumor-infiltrating T cells. Consistent with antigen-driven expansion, pairs of tumor regions showed higher repertoire overlap (mean roughly 35%) than either tumor-adjacent pairs (about 17%) or tumor-blood pairs (roughly 14%). Since the samples were bulk and unsorted, there was no way to compare CD4+ and CD8+ T cell repertoires.

A word on this clonotype: Its antigen is still unknown. Base quality data are lacking; no much larger clone is found one base away.

Total RNA and DNA were co-extracted from 20-30 mg of bulk tissue with the AllPrep DNA/RNA mini kit, without cell sorting. Four to six patients with histopathologically diagnosed primary liver carcinoma underwent surgical resection in China between 2015 and early 2016. At the time of sampling, the patients had chronic HBV infection and had not received any treatment. Each tumor was sampled at five spatially separated regions: the tumor centre plus the superior, inferior, left-lateral and right-lateral poles. According to histology, viable tumor cells made up more than 75% of every tumor sample. Fresh tumor and adjacent tissue pieces were bisected, with one half stored in RNAlater at -80 degrees C and the other half sent for histology. Starting from approximately 460 ng total RNA, TCRbeta-specific cDNA was produced by reverse transcription with a constant-region primer and ProtoScript II reverse transcriptase. TCRbeta libraries were built with three nested multiplex PCR rounds, a slightly modified ARM-PCR procedure. Each of the first two PCR rounds ran for around 9 cycles and used multiplex TRBV1-TRBV30 forward primers together with a Cbeta reverse primer. A final 25-cycle PCR with Deep VentR polymerase added sample barcodes and Illumina adapters. Before sequencing, amplicons between 200 and 500 bp were purified from gel using a QIAquick gel extraction kit. The TCRbeta amplicons were sequenced with 250-bp paired-end reads on an Illumina HiSeq 2500. On the study's bioinformatics: To recover full CDR3 sequences, reads were quality-trimmed using Trimmomatic v0.33 and paired reads were then merged using FLASH v1.2.11. MiGEC v1.2.1b assigned V, D and J germline segments to the rearranged TCRbeta sequences. Clonotype statistics, along with Shannon-Wiener diversity indices, were calculated using VDJtools v1.0.0. Except for diversity analysis, only each sample's 250 most abundant clonotypes were used in subsequent analyses to reduce sampling bias. The raw public reads went through TCRdb reprocessing: fastp at Q25, MiXCR clone calling, in-frame beta chains kept. All rows with the same CDR3 protein become a single entry with the most common DNA and genes. The V and J calls come from TCRdb's annotation, not from the publication. In all, the sample holds roughly 49,000 distinct CDR3 sequences, and around 77% of those were seen once. Roughly a quarter of the sample belongs to the ten largest clones.

The receptor chain draws on TRBV4-2 and TRBJ2-7; the D gene is perhaps TRBD1 or TRBD2, each of them matching over 5 bases. The sequence derives from a man aged 35 to 55 with primary liver carcinoma and hepatitis B virus infection. What was sequenced was liver tumor tissue from sampling region 5. The sample's cell subset or site, from its label and the paper: tumor region T5, tumor centre. The DNA sequence is TGTGCCAGCAGCCAAGTGGCAGCGGACAAGCACGAGCAGTACTTC. Translated, this gives CASSQVAADKHEQYF.